The 28 T cell receptor beta chains below were found in one sample sequenced in a study of T cells in Graves' hyperthyroidism and ophthalmopathy. Researchers took RNA transcripts and amplified the TCR beta CDR3 regions from them. Initially, a first-round RT-PCR of the TCR CDR3 employed the HTBI primer set. MiXCR was run by TCRdb on the multiplex PCR reads, yielding one entry per CDR3 protein. The sample carries around 620,000 distinct CDR3 sequences, around 15% recorded once. The sequenced sample consisted of blood. All receptors derive from a woman in her twenties or thirties with Graves' hyperthyroidism.

The rearrangement links TRBV6-5 to TRBJ2-2; D is possibly TRBD2 (5 bases). V was trimmed by 2 bases and J by 3 bases, leaving 7 bases between them. From germline, CDR1 is MNHEY and CDR2 SVGAGI. The CDR3 totals 14 residues. CDR3 sequence: CASSYEGDTGELFF. As DNA, the CDR3 is TGTGCCAGCAGTTACGAGGGAGACACCGGGGAGCTGTTTTTT.

The CDR3 protein is CASSQAGQNNEKLFF. CDR3 nucleotide sequence: TGCGCCAGCAGCCAAGCGGGACAGAATAATGAAAAACTGTTTTTT. The rearrangement uses TRBV4-1 and TRBJ1-4; 7 bases align to TRBD1. J was trimmed by 4 bases and V by 1 base; bases with no gene match: 3. There are 15 residues in the CDR3. The germline V gene has CDR1 MGHRA and CDR2 YSYEKL.

The table lists this clonotype with a few counts. The chain uses TRBV7-6 and TRBJ2-7, with TRBD2 identical over 9 bases. The CDR3 sequence is 15 residues long. The ends lost 0 bases at V and 4 bases at J; junction bases unmatched: 4. Germline V gene sequence: CDR1 SGHVS, CDR2 FNYEAQ. The DNA of the CDR3 is TGTGCCAGCAGCTTAGCTAGCGGGAGTTTGTACGAGCAGTACTTC. Translating gives CASSLASGSLYEQYF.

In regard to this clonotype: This may be a read error: a much more frequent sequence differs by one nucleotide. The rearrangement links TRBV11-2 to TRBJ2-7; 10 bases line up with TRBD2. The CDR3 extends over 14 amino acids. From germline, CDR1 is SGHAT and CDR2 FQNNGV. After removal of 5 bases from V and 7 bases from J, the junction contained 8 bases not matched to a gene. The CDR3 DNA follows: TGTGCCAGCAGCCTAGCGGGAGTCAGAAAGGAGCAGTACTTC. It specifies CASSLAGVRKEQYF.

This chain joins TRBV24-1 and TRBJ2-5; D is uncertain. V was pared by 1 base and J by 2 bases, with 4 bases between. The CDR3 length is 13 residues. Germline CDR1 and CDR2: KGHDR and SFDVKD. CDR3 DNA: TGTGCCACCAGTGATTTTGGGCAAGAGACCCAGTACTTC. Translation gives CATSDFGQETQYF.

This clonotype was seen at least ten times. The genes are TRBV12-3 or TRBV12-4 and TRBJ2-7; D unclear. V dropped 2 bases and J dropped 2 bases, with 4 bases sitting between them. The CDR3 has 12 amino acids. The DNA for the CDR3 is TGTGCCAGCAGTTTACGGGCCTACGAGCAGTACTTC. It codes for CASSLRAYEQYF.

This clonotype was picked up many times. The chain carries TRBV15 and TRBJ2-7; tentative D call: TRBD2 (6 bases). Looked up from germline, CDR1 is LNHNV and CDR2 is YYDKDF (reference sequence). The CDR3 sequence is 15 residues long. Trimming left V 0 bases short and J 5 bases short, with 14 bases between. The CDR3, as DNA: TGTGCCACCAGCAGAGACGGGAGAGGCGGTCACGAGCAGTACTTC. Its translation: CATSRDGRGGHEQYF. Filled out from reference TRBV15 and TRBJ2-7, the complete variable domain reads DAMVIQNPRYQVTQFGKPVTLSCSQTLNHNVMYWYQQKSSQAPKLLFHYYDKDFNNEADTPDNFQSRRPNTSFCFLDIRSPGLGDTAMYLCATSRDGRGGHEQYFGPGTRLTVT.

With respect to this clonotype: One end of the junction does not line up with germline, which may come from a read error. J is TRBJ2-3 and V is TRBV7-6; TRBD2 agrees at 8 bases. The CDR3 is made up of 15 amino acids. CDR1 and CDR2 from the germline V gene are SGHVS and FNYEAQ. The CDR3 region is CAGSLDGRARDTQYF. DNA of the CDR3: TGTGCCGGCAGCTTAGACGGGAGGGCCAGAGATACGCAGTATTTT. The whole variable domain, filled in from reference TRBV7-6 and TRBJ2-3, reads GAGVSQSPRYKVTKRGQDVALRCDPISGHVSLYWYRQALGQGPEFLTYFNYEAQQDKSGLPNDRFSAERPEGSISTLTIQRTEQRDSAMYRCAGSLDGRARDTQYFGPGTRLTVL.

This clonotype appeared many times. The J gene is TRBJ2-7, the V gene TRBV27; D is undetermined. Germline values: CDR1 MNHEY, CDR2 SMNVEV (reference sequence). The CDR3 consists of 14 residues. The V end was cut by 6 bases, the J end by 5 bases, with 17 bases between. This CDR3 reads CASSPWANRDEQYF. CDR3 DNA: TGTGCCAGCAGCCCCTGGGCAAACCGGGACGAGCAGTACTTC.

Many counts were recorded for this clonotype. The V and J genes are TRBV5-5 and TRBJ2-1; D possibly uses TRBD1 or TRBD2 (5 bases each). Between the trimmed V and J ends, which lost 2 bases and 9 bases, there was a span of 12 bases. This CDR3 comprises 13 residues. Germline V gene lookup returns CDR1 SGHKS and CDR2 YYEKEE (reference sequence). DNA for the CDR3: TGTGCCAGCAGCTTATTATCTGGGACTGAGCAGTTCTTC. Amino acids: CASSLLSGTEQFF.

The V and J genes are TRBV10-1 and TRBJ2-1, with 9 bases aligning to TRBD1. V was clipped by 4 bases and J by 3 bases; unmatched bases: 10. The CDR3 spans 17 residues. CDR1 and CDR2 from the germline V gene are WNHNN and SYGVQD (reference sequence). DNA of the CDR3: TGCGCCAGCAGTGCGATGACAGGACAGGGGTTCTACAATGAGCAGTTCTTC. This gives the protein CASSAMTGQGFYNEQFF.

The chain employs TRBV28 and TRBJ2-3; 12 bases align to TRBD1. The CDR3 loop spans 16 amino acids. The V segment lost 6 bases and the J segment 4 bases; nucleotides outside the gene matches: 8. CDR1 and CDR2 (germline): MDHEN, SYDVKM. The CDR3 DNA is TGTGCCAGCAGCACCATCGGGACAGGGGGCGCAGATACGCAGTATTTT. Translation gives CASSTIGTGGADTQYF.

A note on this clonotype: The final CDR3 position lacks the conserved phenylalanine or tryptophan, pointing to a likely read error. V and J are TRBV7-2 and TRBJ2-7; TRBD2 agrees at 9 bases. V lost 7 bases and J lost 6; bases outside the gene matches: 13. The CDR3 has 15 residues. The germline V gene encodes CDR1 SGHTA and CDR2 FQGNSA. The CDR3 nucleotides are TGTGCCAGCACCTCTATAGCGGGAGCGACGGCCGAGCAGTACCTC. Protein: CASTSIAGATAEQYL.

This clonotype has just one count. This chain links TRBV16 with TRBJ1-2; a possible D gene is TRBD1 (5 bases). This CDR3 spans 14 amino acids. Germline assignment: CDR1 KGHSY and CDR2 FQNENV. Deletions cut 1 base from V and 7 bases from J, with 13 bases between. The CDR3 protein is CASSQLAGNGGYTF. Written as DNA, the CDR3 is TGTGCCAGCAGCCAATTGGCAGGGAACGGTGGCTACACCTTC.

This clonotype was picked up many times. The rearrangement links TRBV2 to TRBJ1-2, with 7 bases that match TRBD1. CDR1 and CDR2 (germline): SNHLY, FYNNEI. The CDR3 extends over 13 amino acids. V lost 6 bases to trimming and J lost 8 bases; unmatched junction nucleotides: 9. The CDR3 reads CASSWVLTGGYTF. In DNA, the CDR3 is TGTGCCAGCAGCTGGGTTTTGACAGGGGGCTACACCTTC.

This clonotype was seen ten or more times. V usage is TRBV30 and J usage is TRBJ1-1, with D possibly being TRBD1 (6 bases). CDR3 length equals 16 residues. Looked up from germline, CDR1 is GTSNPN and CDR2 is SVGIG (reference sequence). V gave up 4 bases and J gave up 3 bases, with 21 bases separating them. In DNA form, the CDR3 reads TGTGCCTGGACCTCCCCGAAGGGGGGCGGGCACACTGAAGCTTTCTTT. Translating gives CAWTSPKGGGHTEAFF.

V is TRBV29-1 and J is TRBJ2-7; a possible D gene is TRBD2 (6 bases). This CDR3 spans 12 amino acids. Germline CDR1 and CDR2: SQVTM and ANQGSEA. The V and J ends lost 8 bases and 3 bases respectively, with 14 bases between them. This chain's CDR3 is CSSRDSNYEQYF. The CDR3 DNA reads TGCAGCTCCCGGGACTCAAACTACGAGCAGTACTTC.

Details on this clonotype: Just one base apart from a much larger clone, this may be a read error. This sequence joins TRBV28 and TRBJ2-7; the match to TRBD1 covers 11 bases. This CDR3 has 16 residues. Germline V gene sequence: CDR1 MDHEN, CDR2 SYDVKM. After removal of 7 bases from V and 3 bases from J, the junction contained 11 bases not matched to a gene. The CDR3 sequence is CASTSRVGTGGYEQYF. The CDR3 region has the DNA TGTGCCAGCACCTCCAGAGTGGGGACAGGGGGCTACGAGCAGTACTTC.

This clonotype was seen at least ten times. J is TRBJ1-1 and V is TRBV28; unclear D gene. This CDR3 comprises 14 residues. Between the trimmed V and J ends, which lost 6 bases and 1 base, there was a span of 12 bases. The germline V gene has CDR1 MDHEN and CDR2 SYDVKM. The chain's CDR3 is CASSMMGSNTEAFF. Written as DNA, the CDR3 is TGTGCCAGCAGCATGATGGGGTCGAACACTGAAGCTTTCTTT.

This clonotype was found many times. V and J are TRBV18 and TRBJ1-1; D gene uncertain. Germline V lookup: CDR1 KGHSH, CDR2 LQKENI. V was pared by 3 bases and J by 1 base, with 6 bases between. The CDR3 runs 13 residues. This chain's CDR3 is CASSPQSNTEAFF. The DNA of the CDR3 is TGTGCCAGCTCACCGCAGTCGAACACTGAAGCTTTCTTT.

This clonotype was seen a few times. This sequence joins TRBV5-1 and TRBJ2-3; TRBD2 aligns across 11 bases. CDR3 length: 14 residues. The V gene's germline CDR1 is SGHRS and CDR2 YFSETQ. The V and J ends lost 6 bases and 9 bases, in that order; junction bases with no gene match: 9. This CDR3 reads CASNKLAGGSTQYF. The CDR3 DNA reads as TGCGCCAGCAACAAATTAGCGGGAGGGAGCACGCAGTATTTT.

This clonotype showed up many times. The chain links TRBV27 to TRBJ2-2, with D tentatively TRBD1 (5 bases). CDR1 is MNHEY and CDR2 is SMNVEV in the germline V gene (reference sequence). Between the trimmed V and J ends, which lost 1 base and 0 bases, there was a span of 15 bases. This CDR3 has 18 residues. This CDR3 reads CASSLFAPQTANTGELFF. CDR3 bases: TGTGCCAGCAGTTTATTCGCGCCTCAGACAGCGAACACCGGGGAGCTGTTTTTT.

This clonotype showed up many times. The chain has TRBV28 and TRBJ2-3; D not resolved. Germline V gives CDR1 MDHEN, CDR2 SYDVKM. The CDR3 is 14 amino acids. Trimming stripped 6 bases from V and 4 bases from J, with 14 bases between. This chain's CDR3 is CASSLLGSSDTQYF. The CDR3, as DNA: TGTGCCAGCAGCCTCCTTGGGTCGTCAGATACGCAGTATTTT.

As concerns this clonotype: This sequence may be a read error, since a much larger clone differs from it by one base. The chain recombines TRBV6-5 with TRBJ2-5; D unresolved. Germline CDR1 reads MNHEY; CDR2 reads SVGAGI. The CDR3 spans 12 residues. The DNA for the CDR3 is TGTGCCAGCAGTTACTCTAAGGAGATCCAGTACTTC. Its translation is CASSYSKEIQYF.

V gene TRBV14 combines with J gene TRBJ1-6; D not certain. CDR3 length equals 16 residues. Trimming shortened V by 0 bases and J by 8 bases, and 14 bases separated the two germline ends. CDR1 is SGHDN, CDR2 FVKESK, per germline. This chain's CDR3 is CASSQEGAGRDSPLHF. CDR3 nucleotides: TGTGCCAGCAGCCAAGAAGGTGCAGGCCGAGATTCACCCCTCCACTTT.

This clonotype was seen repeatedly, ten times or more. The gene calls are TRBV6-1 and TRBJ1-1; no clear D. V shed 5 bases and J shed 1 base, with 8 bases lying between them. The CDR3 runs to 13 residues. The germline V gene encodes CDR1 MNHNS and CDR2 SASEGT. CDR3 nucleotides: TGTGCCAGCAGTTACCACGGGAACACTGAAGCTTTCTTT. The encoded protein is CASSYHGNTEAFF.

On this clonotype: This CDR3 is missing its conserved last phenylalanine or tryptophan, likely due to a read error. The chain recombines TRBV20-1 with TRBJ1-2, with 8 nucleotides matching TRBD1. CDR3 length: 15 amino acids. CDR1 is DFQATT, CDR2 SNEGSKA, per germline (reference sequence). The J segment lost 2 bases and the V segment lost 1 base, leaving 6 bases of the junction unmatched. Here the CDR3 DNA reads TGCAGTGCTAGAGGGGGGGACAGGAGAAACTATGGCTACACCTCC. Translating gives CSARGGDRRNYGYTS.

This chain uses TRBV12-3 or TRBV12-4 with TRBJ2-3; D is undetermined. This CDR3 region has 13 residues. Trimming removed 6 bases from V and 2 bases from J, with 9 bases in between. The CDR3 bases are TGTGCCAGCAGCTGGCGGATCACAGATACGCAGTATTTT. Its protein product is CASSWRITDTQYF.